This T cell receptor beta chain was identified in a study (dated by TCRdb to about 2015). About the full investigation: Whether tumor-infiltrating Tregs in breast cancer are recruited from blood Tregs or converted in situ from other CD4+ T cell subsets was tested.

CD4+CD25+CD127-/low cells were isolated as Tregs. Tregs, naive and memory CD4+ T cells from tumor, blood and ipsilateral draining lymph nodes of a few breast cancer patients underwent full-length TCR alpha and beta sequencing. Tumor tissue and lymph nodes obtained from ipsilateral axillary dissection were perfused with PBS, minced and then digested with collagenase I and hyaluronidase. Ficoll density gradient centrifugation was used to isolate mononuclear cells from lymph nodes or from 50 to 55 ml of peripheral blood. Sorted cell populations were confirmed by FACS to exceed 90% purity. Including cysteine and phenylalanine, the CDR3 has 12 amino acids. CDR3 DNA is the only sequence kept; it has 36 bases, read in frame from the first base. V loses 4 bases, J loses 6 bases, and the germline ends lie 7 bases apart. Via the germline V gene, CDR1 is SGHDN and CDR2 FVKESK. Study-wide findings and limitations: Tumor memory CD4+ T cell TCR gene usage clustered with blood and lymph node memory CD4+ cells and lymph node naive CD4+ cells. The validation in the larger cohort was limited to a single TCR beta V-J rearrangement instead of whole repertoires. The TCR alpha and beta sequences of tumor-infiltrating Tregs showed the greatest overlap with tumor naive CD4+ T cells, followed by blood naive CD4+ T cells.

Amplification of full-length TCR variable regions was done by 5' RACE PCR using constant-region reverse primers, and this step was followed by semi-nested PCR with Nested Universal Primer A. Using the ReliaPrep RNA Cell Miniprep System, total RNA was extracted, and the SMARTer RACE 5'/3' Kit was then used to reverse transcribe the RNA into 5'RACE-ready cDNA. Multiplex adaptors were used to barcode full-length TCR alpha and beta libraries, and the barcoded libraries were sequenced on an Illumina MiSeq. The paper's data handling went like this. For each of nine subset-tissue groups, sequencing data from the five patients were pooled, and the groups were then compared using unsupervised clustering of TCR gene usage. The Morisita-Horn index, with shared sequences weighted by their contribution to each repertoire, was used to calculate repertoire similarity. The public reads were quality trimmed at Q25 with fastp and then assembled into clones with MiXCR by TCRdb, keeping productive beta chains. Each record represents a unique CDR3 protein, reported with the most common genes and DNA among its rows. None of the V and J calls come from the authors' own analysis; TCRdb made them. The sample has some 9,000 distinct CDR3 sequences on record, about 45% of them singletons. The ten largest clones take up roughly 3% of the sample.

This clonotype is categorized as large (0.1 to 1%). Its antigen target is currently unknown. The input lacks base qualities; no much larger clone sits a single base away. The chain couples TRBV14 to TRBJ2-4; the D segment could be TRBD1, given 6 matching bases. This sequence was found in a female donor with breast cancer. Specimen: Tregs sorted from a lymph node. CDR3 protein: CASSPDRNIQYF. The base sequence is TGTGCCAGCAGCCCGGACAGAAACATTCAGTACTTC.